A selection of T cell receptor beta chains follows, all from one sample in a study of radiotherapy plus CTLA-4 blockade in lung cancer. Some clones are missing from TCRdb's copy, which holds only in-frame ones; the method was immunoSEQ multiplex PCR. The sample lists tens of thousands of clones; 70% to 80% were seen once. The sample here was peripheral blood, taken from a patient treated with radiotherapy plus ipilimumab. The origin of the receptors is a human donor with non-small cell lung cancer who had stable disease on radiotherapy plus ipilimumab. Both conserved end residues are trimmed from each CDR3. A D gene is named only where the DNA matches it firmly.

D: TRBD2
J: TRBJ2-1
V: TRBV6-5
CDR3: ASRTGGGGCGEQF

D: .
J: TRBJ1-2
V: TRBV2
CDR3: ASSEAFYGYT

D: TRBD1
J: TRBJ1-3
V: TRBV6-1
CDR3: ASRHRQGRNTIY

D: .
J: TRBJ1-5
V: TRBV19
CDR3: ASSPQGSQPQH

D: .
J: TRBJ1-5
V: TRBV4-1
CDR3: ASSQEADYNSNQPQH

D: TRBD1
J: TRBJ2-6
V: TRBV5-1
CDR3: ASSLGLGQGSGANVLT

D: .
J: TRBJ1-1
V: TRBV5-6
CDR3: ASSLGRGGTEAF

D: .
J: TRBJ1-1
V: TRBV2
CDR3: ASRTARGEAF

D: TRBD1
J: TRBJ2-2
V: TRBV9
CDR3: ASTAGGSGELF

D: TRBD1
J: TRBJ1-1
V: TRBV25-1
CDR3: ASSDRGRGTGFF

D: TRBD1
J: TRBJ2-3
V: TRBV6-9
CDR3: ASSQGQGKARNTQY

D: .
J: TRBJ1-5
V: TRBV6-5
CDR3: ASSITNDQPQH

D: .
J: TRBJ1-1
V: TRBV6-5
CDR3: ASRTGLEAF

D: .
J: TRBJ2-6
V: TRBV19
CDR3: ASSIFGTPSSGANVLT

D: TRBD2
J: TRBJ2-3
V: TRBV5-8
CDR3: ASSMGLPTDTQY

D: .
J: TRBJ1-6
V: TRBV5-1
CDR3: ASGESSYNSPLH

D: .
J: TRBJ1-2
V: TRBV7-9
CDR3: ASEMINYGYT

D: .
J: TRBJ2-7
V: TRBV6-6
CDR3: ASSYSSVGEQY

D: .
J: TRBJ1-2
V: TRBV7-6
CDR3: ASSLGRSYGYT

D: .
J: TRBJ1-2
V: TRBV5-1
CDR3: ASSPPGQLYGYT

D: .
J: TRBJ1-5
V: TRBV5-1
CDR3: ASSLSGLREPQH

D: .
J: TRBJ1-3
V: TRBV5-1
CDR3: ASSFAGAQFGNTIY

D: TRBD1
J: TRBJ2-5
V: TRBV19
CDR3: ASKKAGQGETQY

D: .
J: TRBJ1-2
V: TRBV30
CDR3: AWKKREVPAGSPFYGYT

D: .
J: TRBJ1-4
V: TRBV30
CDR3: AWSVILGPRF

D: .
J: TRBJ1-1
V: TRBV28
CDR3: ASSPSRGITEAF

D: .
J: TRBJ1-2
V: TRBV19
CDR3: ASSFREGGYT

D: .
J: TRBJ2-1
V: TRBV30
CDR3: AWSVRNSYNEQF

D: .
J: TRBJ1-5
V: TRBV2
CDR3: ASSEAGLISNQPQH

D: .
J: TRBJ1-1
V: TRBV5-4
CDR3: ASSLWAVNTEAF

D: .
J: TRBJ2-7
V: TRBV7-2
CDR3: ASSISLGGSSYEQY

D: .
J: TRBJ1-1
V: TRBV14
CDR3: ASSQEWGSTEAF

D: .
J: TRBJ2-3
V: TRBV9
CDR3: ASSVSKVGGDSTDTQY

D: .
J: TRBJ2-1
V: TRBV7-3
CDR3: ASSPHPGNEQF

D: .
J: TRBJ2-5
V: TRBV6-5
CDR3: ASRTRDYQETQY

D: TRBD1
J: TRBJ2-2
V: TRBV5-1
CDR3: ASSLALGTGGAAGELF

D: .
J: TRBJ1-2
V: TRBV28
CDR3: ASSLRLQVGGYT

D: .
J: TRBJ2-6
V: TRBV2
CDR3: ASPLQGAGANVLT

D: TRBD2
J: TRBJ2-1
V: TRBV7-2
CDR3: ASSLERGLNNEQF

D: TRBD2
J: TRBJ2-1
V: TRBV9
CDR3: ASSVGGTINEQF

D: .
J: TRBJ2-7
V: TRBV7-8
CDR3: ASSLNSPGSYEQY

D: .
J: TRBJ1-5
V: TRBV4-1
CDR3: ASSWDNNQPQH

D: .
J: TRBJ2-5
V: TRBV7-8
CDR3: ASSRDQETQY

D: TRBD1
J: TRBJ1-1
V: TRBV6-1
CDR3: ASSSLLTGSTEAF

D: .
J: TRBJ1-1
V: TRBV14
CDR3: ASSRLNEAF

D: .
J: TRBJ2-6
V: TRBV7-6
CDR3: ASSPGASGANVLT

D: TRBD1
J: TRBJ1-6
V: TRBV10-3
CDR3: AISARDREANSPLH

D: .
J: TRBJ1-5
V: TRBV18
CDR3: ASSPRGVGAGNQPQH

D: .
J: TRBJ1-2
V: TRBV2
CDR3: ASSVGPYGYT

D: .
J: TRBJ1-4
V: TRBV27
CDR3: ASSFGRGVNEKLF

D: TRBD1
J: TRBJ1-3
V: TRBV27
CDR3: ASSSGTGGRNTIY

D: .
J: TRBJ2-1
V: TRBV30
CDR3: AWGGRVEQF

D: .
J: TRBJ1-5
V: TRBV4-1
CDR3: ASSQVGGNQPQH

D: TRBD2
J: TRBJ2-2
V: TRBV2
CDR3: ASRASGANTGELF

D: TRBD1
J: TRBJ2-5
V: TRBV5-6
CDR3: ASSPTGLGTQETQY

D: .
J: TRBJ1-1
V: TRBV10-3
CDR3: AIRNGQYLNTEAF

D: .
J: TRBJ1-3
V: TRBV2
CDR3: ASSVLEGRVEPSGNTIY

D: .
J: TRBJ1-4
V: TRBV19
CDR3: ASSIQGNEKLF

D: .
J: TRBJ2-1
V: TRBV6-1
CDR3: ASRRGVPGNEQF

D: .
J: TRBJ2-3
V: TRBV29-1
CDR3: SVGVLALSSTDTQY